Following are 14 T cell receptor beta chains from one sample sequenced in a study of blood T cell repertoires in COVID-19. The table came from immunoSEQ multiplex PCR; TCRdb's copy has only in-frame clones and leaves some out. The sample shows approximately 110,000 clones, roughly 85% of them seen only once. The sample was peripheral blood. These TCRs come from a man in his forties with acute or convalescent COVID-19.

The chain employs TRBV28 and TRBJ1-5; TRBD1 agrees at 9 bases. Germline V gene lookup returns CDR1 MDHEN and CDR2 SYDVKM. CDR3 length: 16 amino acids. With 8 bases clipped from V and 3 bases from J, the junction kept 11 bases outside the gene matches. The CDR3 coding sequence is TGTGCCAGCTCCTCTCCGGGACAGGGTGACAATCAGCCCCAGCATTTT. Encoded protein: CASSSPGQGDNQPQHF. Combining the CDR3 with reference TRBV28 and TRBJ1-5 gives the whole variable domain DVKVTQSSRYLVKRTGEKVFLECVQDMDHENMFWYRQDPGLGLRLIYFSYDVKMKEKGDIPEGYSVSREKKERFSLILESASTNQTSMYLCASSSPGQGDNQPQHFGDGTRLSIL.

The table lists this clone with a count of one. J is TRBJ1-6 and V is TRBV2; D unclear. Trimming removed 3 bases from V and 10 bases from J, with 13 bases in between. This CDR3 spans 14 amino acids. CDR1 SNHLY and CDR2 FYNNEI come from the germline V gene. CDR3 nucleotide sequence: TGTGCCAGCAGTGAGGCGGATACACGATCACCCCTCCACTTT. Translated, it gives CASSEADTRSPLHF. Full variable domain (outside the CDR3, taken from reference TRBV2 and TRBJ1-6): EPEVTQTPSHQVTQMGQEVILRCVPISNHLYFYWYRQILGQKVEFLVSFYNNEISEKSEIFDDQFSVERPDGSNFTLKIRSTKLEDSAMYFCASSEADTRSPLHFGNGTRLTVT.

V and J are TRBV10-2 and TRBJ1-2, with unresolved D. This CDR3 region has 13 residues. In germline, CDR1 is WSHSY, CDR2 SAAADI. V lost 7 bases to trimming and J lost 5 bases, with 14 bases between them. As DNA, the CDR3 is TGCGCCAGCATAGGAGGGAAAAATTATGGCTACACCTTC. Translation gives CASIGGKNYGYTF.

The rearrangement joins TRBV10-3 to TRBJ2-7; D is possibly TRBD1 (6 bases). The V gene lost 7 bases and the J gene lost 4 bases, with 14 bases spanning the gap. The CDR3 is made up of 13 amino acids. Germline V gene sequence: CDR1 ENHRY, CDR2 SYGVKD. CDR3 in DNA: TGTGCCATCAATCGGGACATATATTACGAGCAGTACTTC. It yields the protein CAINRDIYYEQYF.

The V and J genes are TRBV4-1 and TRBJ2-1, with D possibly TRBD1 on 6 matching bases. V lost 3 bases and J lost 10, with 13 bases in between. CDR1 is MGHRA, CDR2 YSYEKL, per germline. The CDR3 length is 13 residues. In DNA, the CDR3 is TGCGCCAGCAGCCATTACTCCGGGACAGAGCAGTTCTTC. Its protein product is CASSHYSGTEQFF.

The chain has TRBV5-6 and TRBJ2-7; TRBD2 matches at 10 bases. V lost 0 bases and J lost 1; bases outside the gene matches: 4. This CDR3 contains 16 residues. Germline lookup yields CDR1 SGHDT and CDR2 YYEEEE. In DNA, the CDR3 is TGTGCCAGCAGCTTGGCGGGTAGCGGGAGGTCCTACGAGCAGTACTTC. Its protein is CASSLAGSGRSYEQYF.

The rearrangement links TRBV18 to TRBJ2-7; TRBD1 agrees at 10 bases. V lost 5 bases and J lost 7; bases outside the gene matches: 8. Germline CDR1 and CDR2: KGHSH and LQKENI. This CDR3 contains 14 residues. The CDR3 nucleotides are TGTGCCAGCTCAACAAGACAGGGGGCGGATGAGCAGTACTTC. Its translation: CASSTRQGADEQYF.

The chain employs TRBV7-2 and TRBJ2-7, with TRBD1 matching 8 bases. J gave up 4 bases and V 4 bases, and 6 bases lay outside the gene matches. The germline CDR1 and CDR2 sequences are SGHTA and FQGNSA. The CDR3 spans 14 residues. The CDR3 region is CASSSGQGGYEQYF. The CDR3 nucleotides are TGTGCCAGCAGCTCTGGACAGGGCGGGTACGAGCAGTACTTC.

This rearrangement joins TRBV5-1 to TRBJ2-7; D may be TRBD2 (6 bases). Germline values: CDR1 SGHRS, CDR2 YFSETQ. The ends were cut back, 4 bases at V and 5 bases at J, with 13 bases in the middle. The CDR3 extends over 13 amino acids. In DNA, the CDR3 is TGCGCCAGCAGCGTTCCGCGGGGCCACGAGCAGTACTTC. It translates to CASSVPRGHEQYF.

This rearrangement joins TRBV2 to TRBJ1-5, with D uncertain. CDR1 SNHLY and CDR2 FYNNEI come from the germline V gene. CDR3 length: 15 amino acids. With 5 bases removed from V and 2 bases from J, the gap between germline ends came to 13 bases. Here the CDR3 reads CASSPADKGNQPQHF. The DNA for the CDR3 is TGTGCCAGCAGTCCGGCGGATAAGGGCAATCAGCCCCAGCATTTT.

The chain has TRBV28 and TRBJ1-4, with a possible D match to TRBD1 (6 bases). Trimming cost V 3 bases and J 3 bases, with 11 bases left between them. Germline V gene data show CDR1 as MDHEN and CDR2 as SYDVKM. The CDR3 totals 15 residues. CDR3 nucleotides: TGTGCCAGCAGTTTCCAGGGGCTAGCTAATGAAAAACTGTTTTTT. Translation: CASSFQGLANEKLFF. The full variable domain, rest sourced from reference TRBV28 and TRBJ1-4, is DVKVTQSSRYLVKRTGEKVFLECVQDMDHENMFWYRQDPGLGLRLIYFSYDVKMKEKGDIPEGYSVSREKKERFSLILESASTNQTSMYLCASSFQGLANEKLFFGSGTQLSVL.

The chain uses TRBV11-3 and TRBJ2-1; 9 nucleotides align to TRBD2. The ends lost 2 bases at V and 14 bases at J; junction bases unmatched: 7. Germline CDR1 and CDR2: SGHNT and YENEEA. The CDR3 runs to 13 residues. CDR3 protein: CASSLMASGVEFF. The CDR3 nucleotides read TGTGCCAGCAGCTTAATGGCTAGCGGGGTGGAGTTCTTC.

V is TRBV6-5 and J is TRBJ1-2; D not resolved. The V end was cut by 6 bases, the J end by 8 bases, with 10 bases between. The CDR3 covers 11 residues. Germline CDR1 and CDR2: MNHEY and SVGAGI. The CDR3 loop is CASSRLWGYTF. The CDR3 bases are TGTGCCAGCAGCCGTCTATGGGGCTACACCTTC.

This chain connects TRBV5-1 to TRBJ2-7, with TRBD2 matching over 11 bases. J gave up 7 bases and V 7 bases, and 7 bases lay outside the gene matches. CDR3 length: 13 amino acids. Looked up from germline, CDR1 is SGHRS and CDR2 is YFSETQ. CDR3: CASGGLAGGEQYF. The CDR3 DNA is TGCGCCAGCGGCGGACTAGCGGGTGGGGAGCAGTACTTC.